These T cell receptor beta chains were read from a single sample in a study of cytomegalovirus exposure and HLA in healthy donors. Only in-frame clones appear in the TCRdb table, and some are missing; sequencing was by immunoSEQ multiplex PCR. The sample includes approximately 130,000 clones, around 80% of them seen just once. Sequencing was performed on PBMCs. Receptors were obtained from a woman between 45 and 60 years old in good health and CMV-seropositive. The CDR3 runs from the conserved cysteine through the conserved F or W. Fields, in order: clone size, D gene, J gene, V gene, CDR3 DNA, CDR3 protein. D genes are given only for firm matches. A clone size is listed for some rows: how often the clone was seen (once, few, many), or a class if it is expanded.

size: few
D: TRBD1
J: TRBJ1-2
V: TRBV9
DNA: TGTGCCAGCAGCGTGACCGGGACAGGGGAACAGGTGGATGGCTACACCTTC
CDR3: CASSVTGTGEQVDGYTF

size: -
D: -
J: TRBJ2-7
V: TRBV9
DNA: TGTGCCAGCAGCCCCCGCCCGAGCTCCTACGAGCAGTACTTC
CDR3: CASSPRPSSYEQYF

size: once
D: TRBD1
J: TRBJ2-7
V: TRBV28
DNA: TGTGCCAGCAGAGAAGGGACAGGTATTTACGAGCAGTACTTC
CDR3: CASREGTGIYEQYF

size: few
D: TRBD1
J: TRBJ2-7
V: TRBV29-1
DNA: TGCAGCGTTGCTGGACAGGGCGCCTACGAGCAGTACTTC
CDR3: CSVAGQGAYEQYF

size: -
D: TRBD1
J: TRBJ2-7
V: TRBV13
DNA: TGTGCCAGCAGCGCACGGGACAGCTCCTACGAGCAGTACTTC
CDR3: CASSARDSSYEQYF

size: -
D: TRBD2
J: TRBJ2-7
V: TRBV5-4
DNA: TGTGCCAGCAGCCCGGGGACTAGCGGGAGATACGAGCAGTACTTC
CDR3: CASSPGTSGRYEQYF

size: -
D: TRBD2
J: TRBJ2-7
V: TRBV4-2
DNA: TGTGCCAGCAGCCAAGAACTAGCGGGAGTCAGGTCCGACGAGCAGTACTTC
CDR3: CASSQELAGVRSDEQYF

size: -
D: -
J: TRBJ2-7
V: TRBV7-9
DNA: TGTGCCAGCAGCTTACTAAGGGGGGGTAGCTCCTACGAGCAGTACTTC
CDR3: CASSLLRGGSSYEQYF

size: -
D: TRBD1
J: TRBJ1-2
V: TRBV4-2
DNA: TGTGCCAGCAGCCACGGACCCGGACAGGGAGCGGGGTATGGCTACACCTTC
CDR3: CASSHGPGQGAGYGYTF

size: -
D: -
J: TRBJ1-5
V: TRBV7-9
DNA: TGTGCCAGCAGCTTATCTGGAGGCAATCAGCCCCAGCATTTT
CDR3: CASSLSGGNQPQHF

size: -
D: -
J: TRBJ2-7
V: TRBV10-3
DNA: TGTGCCATCAGTGCCGAGACAGACTCCTACGAGCAGTACTTC
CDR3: CAISAETDSYEQYF

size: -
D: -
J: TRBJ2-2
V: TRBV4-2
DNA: TGTGCCAGCAGCCTACTAGCGAACACCGGGGAGCTGTTTTTT
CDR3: CASSLLANTGELFF

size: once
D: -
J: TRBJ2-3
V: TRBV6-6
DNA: TGTGCCAGCAGTAGGACAGCCAGCACAGATACGCAGTATTTT
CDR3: CASSRTASTDTQYF

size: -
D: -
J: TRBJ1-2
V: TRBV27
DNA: TGTGCCAGCAGTTTTGGGGGGGGCTATGGCTACACCTTC
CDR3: CASSFGGGYGYTF

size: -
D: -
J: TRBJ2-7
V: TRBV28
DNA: TGTGCCAGCAGTGACATGGCCTACGAGCAGTACTTC
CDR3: CASSDMAYEQYF

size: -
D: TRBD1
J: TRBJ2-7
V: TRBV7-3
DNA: TGTGCCAGCAGCTCGGGACAGGGGAGGGAGCAGTACTTC
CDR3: CASSSGQGREQYF

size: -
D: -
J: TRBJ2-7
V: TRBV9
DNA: TGTGCCAGCAGCCCTAGTAGCGACGAGCAGTACTTC
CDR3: CASSPSSDEQYF

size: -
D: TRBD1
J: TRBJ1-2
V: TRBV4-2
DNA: TGTGCCAGCAGCCAAGAGAACACGCGAGGGGGCTCTGGCTACACCTTC
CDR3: CASSQENTRGGSGYTF

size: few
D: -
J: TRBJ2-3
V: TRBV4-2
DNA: TGTGCCAGCAGCCAGGGCCTGGTGGGGGGTAACACAGATACGCAGTATTTT
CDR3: CASSQGLVGGNTDTQYF

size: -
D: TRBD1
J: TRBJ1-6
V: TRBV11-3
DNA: TGTGCCAGCAAGAAGGGACAGACCAATTCACCCCTCCACTTT
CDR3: CASKKGQTNSPLHF

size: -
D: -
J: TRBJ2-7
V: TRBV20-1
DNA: TGCAGTGCTAGAGGGGAGGACGAGCAGTACTTC
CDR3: CSARGEDEQYF

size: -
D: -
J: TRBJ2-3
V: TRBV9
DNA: TGTGCCAGCAGCGTAAACGTGGGGGGGCCGTCAGATACGCAGTATTTT
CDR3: CASSVNVGGPSDTQYF

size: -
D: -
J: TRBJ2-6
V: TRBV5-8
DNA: TGTGCCAGCAGCTTGTGGAGTGCTGGGGCCAACGTCCTGACTTTC
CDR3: CASSLWSAGANVLTF

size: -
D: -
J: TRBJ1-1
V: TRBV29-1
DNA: TGCAGCGCAGGGATAAGGACTGAAGCTTTCTTT
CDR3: CSAGIRTEAFF

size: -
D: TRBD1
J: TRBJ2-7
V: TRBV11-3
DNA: TGTGCCAGCAGCGCCCGGGACAGCTACGAGCAGTACTTC
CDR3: CASSARDSYEQYF

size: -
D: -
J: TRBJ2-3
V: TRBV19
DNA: TGTGCCAGTAGTATTTCTGGCCACACAGATACGCAGTATTTT
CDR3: CASSISGHTDTQYF

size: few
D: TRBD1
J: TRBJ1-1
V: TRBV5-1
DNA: TGCGCCAGCAGCAGGGGACAGGGTGGAAACACTGAAGCTTTCTTT
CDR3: CASSRGQGGNTEAFF

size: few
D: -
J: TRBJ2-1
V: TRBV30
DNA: TGTGCCTGGACCGGAGGATTCCGCAGCTCCTACAATGAGCAGTTCTTC
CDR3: CAWTGGFRSSYNEQFF

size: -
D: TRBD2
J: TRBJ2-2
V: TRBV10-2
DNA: TGCGCCAGCAGGACTAGCGGGAGTATCGCCGGGGAGCTGTTTTTT
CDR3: CASRTSGSIAGELFF

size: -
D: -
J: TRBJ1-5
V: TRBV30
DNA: TGTGCCTGGAGTCTACAGGGCAATCAGCCCCAGCATTTT
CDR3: CAWSLQGNQPQHF

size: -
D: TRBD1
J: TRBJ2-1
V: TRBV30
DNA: TGTGCCTGGAGTGTGGGACAGGGAGTCAATGAGCAGTTCTTC
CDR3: CAWSVGQGVNEQFF

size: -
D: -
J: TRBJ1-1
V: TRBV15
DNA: TGTGCCACCAGCCGGGGTATGAACACTGAAGCTTTCTTT
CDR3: CATSRGMNTEAFF

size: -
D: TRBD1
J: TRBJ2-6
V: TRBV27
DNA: TGTGCCAGCAGTTTTAGTCGGGACAGGGGATACGGGGCCAACGTCCTGACTTTC
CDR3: CASSFSRDRGYGANVLTF

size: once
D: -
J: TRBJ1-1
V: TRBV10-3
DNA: TGTGCCATCAGTGAGTCCTCGAGGTCCACTGAAGCTTTCTTT
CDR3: CAISESSRSTEAFF

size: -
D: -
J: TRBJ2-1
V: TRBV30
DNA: TGTGCCTGGAGCCTCGGACTCAAAAGAGAGCAGTTCTTC
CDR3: CAWSLGLKREQFF

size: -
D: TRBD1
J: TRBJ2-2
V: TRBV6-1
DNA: TGTGCCAGCAGTGAAGCCGGAGGGACAGGGAGGAACACCGGGGAGCTGTTTTTT
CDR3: CASSEAGGTGRNTGELFF

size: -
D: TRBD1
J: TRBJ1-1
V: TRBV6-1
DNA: TGTGCCAGCAGTGAGGGACAGGGTGTGATTGAAGCTTTCTTT
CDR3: CASSEGQGVIEAFF

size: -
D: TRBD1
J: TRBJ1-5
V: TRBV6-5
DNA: TGTGCCAGCAGGCCCGGGACAGCTATCAATCAGCCCCAGCATTTT
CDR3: CASRPGTAINQPQHF

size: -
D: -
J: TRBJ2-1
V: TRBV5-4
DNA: TGTGCCAGCAGCTTGGTTCAGGGGTACAATGAGCAGTTCTTC
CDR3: CASSLVQGYNEQFF

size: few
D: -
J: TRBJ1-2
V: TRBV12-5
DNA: TGTGCTAGTGGTTTGGACCAATCTAGAGGTCACACCTTC
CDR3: CASGLDQSRGHTF

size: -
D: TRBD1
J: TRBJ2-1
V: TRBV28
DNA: TGTGCCAGCATCGATTGGGGACAGAACTACAATGAGCAGTTCTTC
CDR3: CASIDWGQNYNEQFF

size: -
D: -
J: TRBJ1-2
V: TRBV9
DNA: TGTGCCAGCAGCGTCATGGGAGGGGAGGATGGCTACACCTTC
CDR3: CASSVMGGEDGYTF

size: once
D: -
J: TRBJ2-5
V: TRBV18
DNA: TGTGCCAGCTCACCACCCGGCGGGGCCGGGGAGACCCAGTACTTC
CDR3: CASSPPGGAGETQYF

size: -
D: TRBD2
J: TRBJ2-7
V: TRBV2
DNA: TGTGCCAGCAGTGACCCTTTAGGCAGGGCTAGCGGGAGGGCACAGGACGAGCAGTACTTC
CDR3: CASSDPLGRASGRAQDEQYF

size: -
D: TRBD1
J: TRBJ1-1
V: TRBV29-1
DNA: TGCAGCGCTGATCGGACAGGGGGCACGGAAGCTTTCTTT
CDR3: CSADRTGGTEAFF

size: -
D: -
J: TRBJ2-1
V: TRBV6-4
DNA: TGTGCCAGCGAACTTTATACTTACAATGAGCAGTTCTTC
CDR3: CASELYTYNEQFF

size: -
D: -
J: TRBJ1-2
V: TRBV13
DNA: TGTGCCGGGGCCCGGAAACCTAACTATGGCTACACCTTC
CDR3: CAGARKPNYGYTF

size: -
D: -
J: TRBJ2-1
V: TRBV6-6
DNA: TGTGCCAGCACCCAAATCAAAGGGGGGGGGTACAATGAGCAGTTCTTC
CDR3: CASTQIKGGGYNEQFF

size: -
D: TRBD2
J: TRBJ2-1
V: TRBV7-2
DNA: TGTGCCAGCAGCTTAGTAGCGGGGGTTTACAATGAGCAGTTCTTC
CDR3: CASSLVAGVYNEQFF

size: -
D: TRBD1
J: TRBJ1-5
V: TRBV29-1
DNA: TGCAGCGTTCAGGGGGCGTTCAATCAGCCCCAGCATTTT
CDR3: CSVQGAFNQPQHF

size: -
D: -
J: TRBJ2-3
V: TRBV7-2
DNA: TGTGCCAGCAGCACCGACTATGCAGATACGCAGTATTTT
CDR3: CASSTDYADTQYF

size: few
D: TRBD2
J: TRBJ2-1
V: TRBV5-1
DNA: TGCGCCAGCAGCTCGGGGGGGAGAGGCTACAATGAGCAGTTCTTC
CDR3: CASSSGGRGYNEQFF